One T cell receptor beta chain is described in this entry. Its antigen is undetermined. The junction departs from the called germline gene at one end, perhaps through a read error. The source of the PBMCs was less than 12 ml of fresh peripheral blood. Germline loops: CDR1 ENHRY, CDR2 SYGVKD. This CDR3 spans 18 amino acids. RNA transcripts were the template for amplifying TCR beta CDR3 regions. The HTBI primer set drove a first-round RT-PCR of the TCR CDR3. TCRdb processed the multiplex PCR reads anew with MiXCR; each CDR3 protein has one entry. The table has hundreds of thousands of distinct CDR3 sequences, over 35% seen once. The data derive from a study of T cells in Graves' hyperthyroidism and ophthalmopathy. Regarding the study as a whole: The model foresaw ophthalmopathy a median 6.5 months prior to onset.

This chain uses TRBV10-3 with TRBJ1-5, with 7 bases matching TRBD1. The sequence was obtained from a man between 18 and 35 years old with Graves' hyperthyroidism. The material sequenced was blood. The DNA for the CDR3 is TGTGCCAGCAGTTACTCGGTTCATGATAGGGGGCTGGACCAGCCCCAGCATTTT. This sequence encodes CASSYSVHDRGLDQPQHF.